This T cell receptor (beta chain) was captured in a study of Ad26.COV2.S vaccination and SARS-CoV-2 variants (dated by TCRdb to 2020 to 2023). Regarding the study in general: Donors in the vaccine arm were drawn from COV1001, a multicentre, randomized, double-blind, placebo-controlled phase I-IIa trial testing Ad26.COV2.S in healthy adults. TCRbeta repertoire sequencing served as the tool for gauging how specific and how broad the SARS-CoV-2-reactive T cell receptors were following Ad26.COV2.S vaccination. A total of approximately 32 samples were included in the TCR-sequenced set, comprising roughly 19 Ad26.COV2.S vaccine recipients, 5 placebo recipients and 8 SARS-CoV-2 convalescent individuals. Blinding of investigators to trial group allocation was maintained during experiments and outcome assessment. Trial participants were randomized into five groups of five, in which low-dose or high-dose Ad26.COV2.S was given once or twice, or placebo was given on both occasions. Ad26.COV2.S was administered intramuscularly at 5 x 10^10 or 1 x 10^11 viral particles, either as a single shot or as two shots given 56 days apart. General conclusions and limits of the study: The study was not powered for comparison of responses between vaccine doses or regimens. Vaccine and placebo recipients had similar non-spike TCR breadth, a finding consistent with the vaccine containing only spike. Higher spike-specific TCR breadth was observed in Ad26.COV2.S recipients than in placebo recipients (P = 0.0014). After vaccination, substantial breadth of spike-specific CD8+ and CD4+ T cell responses was reported. The authors noted that total T cell responses may have been underestimated by the TCR breadth and depth analyses.

The immunoSEQ Assay was used to sequence TCRbeta CDR3 regions. After extraction, genomic DNA underwent amplification by bias-controlled multiplex PCR, followed by high-throughput sequencing. Processing in the source paper ran as follows. Collapsing and filtering of sequences were performed to quantify the absolute abundance of each unique TCRbeta CDR3 region. Usable DNA was measured by amplifying reference genes present in all nucleated cells, and TCRbeta template counts were normalized to that usable DNA to estimate T cell fraction. Repertoire TCRs were annotated as SARS-CoV-2-specific by exact matching of V gene, CDR3 amino acid sequence and J gene to a known reactive TCR set. The reference SARS-CoV-2 TCR set came from MIRA and was filtered for enrichment in COVID-19-positive ImmuneCODE repertoires, removing public or cross-reactive TCRs. Based on the MIRA antigens, annotated TCRs were further analysed at the level of specific ORF or position within ORF. Breadth was defined as annotated unique rearrangements over total unique productive rearrangements; depth was the summed frequency of those rearrangements. Two-sided Wilcoxon rank-sum tests were applied when comparing TCR breadth between groups. The clones in this table, taken by TCRdb from immuneACCESS, are in-frame only. Not every clone is retained; where verified, under half of the shortfall comes from an unresolved V gene, and the cause of the rest is unknown. That table is the source of V, J and clone size, and D and trimming were worked out from the DNA. This sample lists 410,000 or so clones; over 80% were detected once. Clones ranked in the top ten supply 1.5% to 2% of the sample.

CDR1 and CDR2 are drawn from the germline V gene: SGHTA, FQGNSA. There are 14 amino acids in the CDR3, from cysteine to phenylalanine inclusive. Only the CDR3 region is kept as DNA, spanning 42 bases read in frame from base 1. V gives up 2 bases and J gives up 2 bases, and the segment between their germline ends measures 9 bases. Taken with the paper, the label for treatment or condition translates to: 15 to 20 received Ad26.COV2.S at low or high dose, single or two shots; roughly five received placebo; per-sample allocation not given. Repertoires of vaccine and placebo recipients were sequenced from samples collected on day 63 after the first injection. In Cohort 1b, roughly 26 adults aged 18-55 years were enrolled at a single site in Boston, USA, between 29 July and 7 August 2020. Ad26.COV2.S was a replication-incompetent adenovirus type 26 vector that expressed a prefusion-stabilized SARS-CoV-2 spike protein derived from the original Wuhan strain.

About this clone: This receptor's antigen is unknown. Qualities for individual bases were not recorded, and no much larger clone is one base off.

This sample comprised peripheral blood, obtained in a trial of Ad26.COV2.S vaccine versus placebo. The receptor was isolated from a person aged 18-60 years who received the Ad26.COV2.S COVID-19 vaccine or a placebo. The chain uses TRBV7-2 and TRBJ2-5, with no confident D gene call. The nucleotide sequence is given as TGTGCCAGCAGCTTATTGATACTTCAAGAGACCCAGTACTTC. This is translated as CASSLLILQETQYF.